The 15 T cell receptor beta chains below were found in one sample sequenced in a study of T cell responses to AZD1222 COVID-19 vaccine. Repertoires were generated with immunoSEQ multiplex PCR, while TCRdb's copy carries only in-frame clones and drops some. The sample consists of 100,000 or so clones, 87% of them appearing once. Sample: peripheral blood, taken on day 0 of AZD1222 vaccination. Every receptor here comes from an adult in good health.

This chain joins TRBV11-1 and TRBJ1-6, with D maybe TRBD1 (6 bases). In germline, CDR1 is SGHAT, CDR2 FQDESV (reference sequence). The CDR3 runs 14 residues. V was cut by 2 bases and J by 9 bases, with 11 bases left in between. The CDR3 sequence is CASSLTGFGSPLHF. DNA for the CDR3: TGTGCCAGCAGCTTAACAGGGTTCGGTTCACCCCTCCACTTT.

The chain has TRBV19 and TRBJ1-6; the match to TRBD1 covers 10 bases. The CDR3 runs to 16 residues. Germline-derived CDR1 and CDR2 are LNHDA and SQIVND (reference sequence). V was pared by 4 bases and J by 7 bases, with 7 bases of the junction left unmatched. The CDR3 spells CASSRLPGQGNSPLHF. The CDR3 nucleotides read TGTGCCAGTAGTAGACTACCGGGACAGGGGAATTCACCCCTCCACTTT.

The chain has TRBV7-8 and TRBJ2-7; 11 nucleotides agree with TRBD2. The CDR3 runs to 14 residues. Germline CDR1 SGHVS, CDR2 FQNEAQ. Trimming took 7 bases from V and 7 from J; bases not matched to a gene: 9. CDR3 DNA: TGTGCCAGCACCGAACTAGCGGGGGCCCTAGAGCAGTACTTC. This codes for CASTELAGALEQYF.

The chain carries TRBV28 and TRBJ2-3, with 10 bases lining up with TRBD2. V gave up 5 bases and J gave up 2 bases; unmatched junction bases: 10. There are 17 residues in the CDR3. CDR1 and CDR2 (germline): MDHEN, SYDVKM. The CDR3 here is CASSPGTSVMATDTQYF. The CDR3 bases are TGTGCCAGCAGTCCTGGGACTAGCGTGATGGCCACAGATACGCAGTATTTT.

This rearrangement joins TRBV29-1 to TRBJ1-1; no reliable D call. V dropped 2 bases and J dropped 7 bases, with 14 bases sitting between them. The CDR3 consists of 13 residues. In germline, CDR1 is SQVTM, CDR2 ANQGSEA. CDR3 nucleotide sequence: TGCAGCGTTGAAAAGAGAGGGCAGAGTGAAGCTTTCTTT. Its protein is CSVEKRGQSEAFF. Full variable domain (outside the CDR3, taken from reference TRBV29-1 and TRBJ1-1): SAVISQKPSRDICQRGTSLTIQCQVDSQVTMMFWYRQQPGQSLTLIATANQGSEATYESGFVIDKFPISRPNLTFSTLTVSNMSPEDSSIYLCSVEKRGQSEAFFGQGTRLTVV.

V gene TRBV3-1 (or the pseudogene TRBV3-2) combines with J gene TRBJ1-6; D uncertain. CDR1 and CDR2 (germline): LGHDT, YNNKEL (reference sequence). The germline V and J ends were trimmed by 4 bases and 0 bases, with 7 bases remaining between them. The CDR3 has 15 amino acids. CDR3 coding DNA: TGTGCCAGCAGCCCACAGAGCTCCTATAATTCACCCCTCCACTTT. Translation gives CASSPQSSYNSPLHF.

This rearrangement joins TRBV10-2 to TRBJ2-2, with D possibly matching TRBD2 (6 bases). Germline V gene data show CDR1 as WSHSY and CDR2 as SAAADI. V lost 0 bases, J lost 5 bases, and 13 bases lay in between. This CDR3 is 16 amino acids long. The CDR3 is CASSESTPSVTGELFF. DNA for the CDR3: TGCGCCAGCAGTGAGTCGACGCCTAGCGTAACCGGGGAGCTGTTTTTT.

The chain carries TRBV4-1 and TRBJ2-7, with D unclear. Germline values: CDR1 MGHRA, CDR2 YSYEKL. Trimming took off 0 bases at V and 1 base at J, with 13 bases between the two ends. The CDR3 contains 16 residues. In nucleotides, the CDR3 is TGCGCCAGCAGCCAAGAAATAGCTTCGAGTTCCTACGAGCAGTACTTC. Protein: CASSQEIASSSYEQYF.

The chain uses TRBV19 and TRBJ2-7; 9 bases fit TRBD1. This CDR3 is 15 amino acids long. V was pared by 6 bases and J by 2 bases, with 8 bases of the junction left unmatched. The germline V gene has CDR1 LNHDA and CDR2 SQIVND (reference sequence). CDR3: CASRLTGTGPYEQYF. Written as DNA, the CDR3 is TGTGCCAGTAGACTAACCGGGACAGGGCCCTACGAGCAGTACTTC.

This chain connects TRBV29-1 to TRBJ1-2, with D possibly matching TRBD1 (5 bases). The CDR3 is 13 amino acids. Germline V gene data show CDR1 as SQVTM and CDR2 as ANQGSEA. The V end lost 7 bases, the J end lost 0 bases, and 12 bases lay between the germline ends. CDR3 sequence reads: CSATGTTNYGYTF. CDR3 sequence (DNA): TGCAGCGCGACCGGGACCACTAACTATGGCTACACCTTC. The entire variable domain, with the rest obtained from reference TRBV29-1 and TRBJ1-2, is as follows: SAVISQKPSRDICQRGTSLTIQCQVDSQVTMMFWYRQQPGQSLTLIATANQGSEATYESGFVIDKFPISRPNLTFSTLTVSNMSPEDSSIYLCSATGTTNYGYTFGSGTRLTVV.

The genes are TRBV5-4 and TRBJ2-7, with 11 bases aligning to TRBD2. The CDR3 contains 17 residues. The germline gives CDR1 SGHNT, CDR2 YYREEE (reference sequence). The V gene end was trimmed by 4 bases and the J gene end by 3 bases; junction bases not matched to a gene: 12. The CDR3 loop reads CASSPRNRLAGRYEQYF. The DNA of the CDR3 is TGTGCCAGCAGCCCCCGAAATCGACTAGCGGGGCGCTACGAGCAGTACTTC.

V is TRBV30 and J is TRBJ1-4; possible D gene TRBD1, 5 bases. CDR1 is GTSNPN and CDR2 is SVGIG in the germline V gene (reference sequence). The length of the CDR3 is 13 residues. Trimming took off 2 bases at V and 8 bases at J, with 12 bases between the two ends. The CDR3 nucleotides read TGTGCCTGGAGTCGGCAGGGTAGCGAAAAACTGTTTTTT. Amino acids: CAWSRQGSEKLFF.

The gene calls are TRBV6-5 and TRBJ1-5; 7 bases are a match to TRBD1. This CDR3 has 13 residues. The germline CDR1 and CDR2 sequences are MNHEY and SVGAGI. Trimming at V came to 6 bases and at J to 6 bases, leaving 5 bases not matched to a gene. The CDR3 is CASREGQFQPQHF. CDR3 bases: TGTGCCAGCAGGGAGGGACAGTTTCAGCCCCAGCATTTT.

This clone came up once. Other DNA sequences within the sample encode an identical CDR3. CDR3 amino acids: CAISEGGTDTQYF. The CDR3 DNA sequence: TGTGCCATCAGTGAAGGGGGAACAGATACGCAGTATTTT. This chain links TRBV10-3 with TRBJ2-3; D perhaps matches TRBD1 (6 bases). Deletions cut 3 bases from V and 3 bases from J, with 7 bases between. CDR1 and CDR2 (germline): ENHRY, SYGVKD. The CDR3 consists of 13 residues.

This clone was counted only a few times. V usage is TRBV10-1 and J usage is TRBJ2-7, with 9 bases aligning to TRBD2. V shed 6 bases and J 7 bases; nucleotides not matched to a gene: 13. CDR3 length equals 15 residues. CDR1 is WNHNN, CDR2 SYGVQD, per germline (reference sequence). The CDR3 DNA is TGCGCCAGCAGCCTAGGACTAGCGCCGACGGTGGAGCAGTACTTC. It specifies CASSLGLAPTVEQYF.